This T cell receptor beta chain came from a study of shared clonotypes between healthy human individuals. The study's findings and limits: Generally, estimated richness proved larger in naive subsets than it did in memory subsets.

Evenly divided among several immunoSEQ plates was the genomic DNA of each subset. Measured with immunoSEQ multiplex PCR; TCRdb has only the in-frame clones, and not every one. The top ten clones hold roughly 1.5% of a sample with about a million clones, 75% of them seen once. Details on this clone: Its antigen is currently unknown. Other DNA sequences from this sample encode an identical CDR3 as well.

The CDR3 sequence is 14 residues long. Germline lookup yields CDR1 SGHNT and CDR2 YYREEE (reference sequence). Unmatched junction bases numbered 3, after V lost 4 bases and J lost 5 bases. The sequence came from a young man in good health. The chain employs TRBV5-4 and TRBJ2-2; 9 bases are shared with TRBD1. Sequenced material: memory CD4+ T cells sorted from blood. The sample's subset: CD45RA-negative fraction. CDR3 region: CASSPGTGTGELFF. For the CDR3, the DNA is TGTGCCAGCAGCCCCGGGACAGGGACCGGGGAGCTGTTTTTT. Combining the CDR3 with reference TRBV5-4 and TRBJ2-2 gives the whole variable domain ETGVTQSPTHLIKTRGQQVTLRCSSQSGHNTVSWYQQALGQGPQFIFQYYREEENGRGNFPPRFSGLQFPNYSSELNVNALELDDSALYLCASSPGTGTGELFFGEGSRLTVL.